The 19 T cell receptor beta chains listed next were all sequenced from one sample in a study of blood T cell repertoires in COVID-19. The method was immunoSEQ multiplex PCR; TCRdb's version includes in-frame clones alone and lacks a portion of them. The profile shows some 45,000 clones, more than 80% of them singletons. The sequenced sample was peripheral blood. Source of these receptors: a man aged 80 or over in a cohort sampled during active COVID-19.

The chain employs TRBV5-1 and TRBJ2-2; 9 bases match TRBD2. The V gene's germline CDR1 is SGHRS and CDR2 YFSETQ. The CDR3 has 17 amino acids. V dropped 2 bases and J dropped 0; count of bases not matched to a gene: 5. The CDR3 coding sequence is TGCGCCAGCAGCTTACGGGCTAGCGGGGCGAACACCGGGGAGCTGTTTTTT. Protein sequence: CASSLRASGANTGELFF.

The chain couples TRBV19 to TRBJ2-3, with 12 positions matching TRBD2. The V segment lost 1 base and the J segment 6 bases; nucleotides outside the gene matches: 5. The CDR3 extends over 16 amino acids. CDR1 and CDR2 (germline): LNHDA, SQIVND (reference sequence). Here the CDR3 reads CASSIGASGRADTQYF. In DNA, the CDR3 is TGTGCCAGTAGTATAGGGGCTAGCGGGAGGGCTGATACGCAGTATTTT. Full variable domain (rest looked up from reference TRBV19 and TRBJ2-3): DGGITQSPKYLFRKEGQNVTLSCEQNLNHDAMYWYRQDPGQGLRLIYYSQIVNDFQKGDIAEGYSVSREKKESFPLTVTSAQKNPTAFYLCASSIGASGRADTQYFGPGTRLTVL.

V and J are TRBV2 and TRBJ1-1; no definite D call. This CDR3 comprises 13 residues. The ends were cut back, 4 bases at V and 4 bases at J, with 10 bases in the middle. Germline V gene sequence: CDR1 SNHLY, CDR2 FYNNEI. The CDR3 sequence: CASSATVGTEAFF. CDR3 DNA sequence: TGTGCCAGCAGTGCAACTGTTGGCACTGAAGCTTTCTTT.

The V and J genes are TRBV9 and TRBJ1-1; TRBD1 matches at 10 bases. Germline CDR1 is SGDLS and CDR2 is YYNGEE. Trimming at V came to 2 bases and at J to 5 bases, leaving 9 bases not matched to a gene. This CDR3 has 16 residues. The CDR3 spells CASSVGTGEVRTEAFF. DNA for the CDR3: TGTGCCAGCAGCGTCGGGACAGGGGAGGTTAGGACTGAAGCTTTCTTT.

The chain recombines TRBV19 with TRBJ2-7; D gene uncertain. Trimming pared 7 bases from V and 6 bases from J, leaving 46 bases between. The length of the CDR3 is 23 residues. The V gene's germline CDR1 is LNHDA and CDR2 SQIVND (reference sequence). The CDR3 is CASKKLPWIPLLETTEPLCEQYF. CDR3 DNA sequence: TGTGCCAGTAAAAAACTCCCTTGGATCCCCCTTTTGGAGACCACCGAACCCCTATGCGAGCAGTACTTC.

This clone was observed once. V is TRBV6-4 and J is TRBJ1-6; 7 bases are a match to TRBD1. Germline assignment: CDR1 MRHNA and CDR2 SNTAGT. After removal of 2 bases from V and 9 bases from J, the junction contained 13 bases not matched to a gene. The length of the CDR3 is 17 residues. CDR3 region: CASSDMTGTRASSPLHF. The CDR3 bases are TGTGCCAGCAGTGACATGACAGGGACGAGGGCCAGTTCACCCCTCCACTTT.

This chain connects TRBV7-8 to TRBJ2-7; the D is unclear. The CDR3 extends over 12 amino acids. Germline assignment: CDR1 SGHVS and CDR2 FQNEAQ. Trimming took 4 bases from V and 4 from J, leaving 8 bases between them. This CDR3 is CASSSPLYEQYF. In DNA, the CDR3 is TGTGCCAGCAGCTCCCCTCTGTACGAGCAGTACTTC.

The chain recombines TRBV7-9 with TRBJ1-2; TRBD1 matches at 7 bases. Germline lookup yields CDR1 SEHNR and CDR2 FQNEAQ (reference sequence). The V segment lost 4 bases and the J segment 4 bases; nucleotides outside the gene matches: 9. The CDR3 sequence is 15 residues long. CDR3 loop: CASSSTGTASYGYTF. For the CDR3, the DNA is TGTGCCAGCAGCTCTACCGGGACAGCTTCCTATGGCTACACCTTC.

The rearrangement uses TRBV7-2 and TRBJ2-1, with 8 nucleotides matching TRBD2. This CDR3 is 14 amino acids long. J was trimmed by 4 bases and V by 2 bases; bases with no gene match: 1. CDR1 is SGHTA and CDR2 is FQGNSA in the germline V gene. The CDR3 spells CASSLIAGYNEQFF. The DNA for the CDR3 is TGTGCCAGCAGCTTAATAGCGGGATACAATGAGCAGTTCTTC. The entire variable domain, with the rest obtained from reference TRBV7-2 and TRBJ2-1, is as follows: GAGVSQSPSNKVTEKGKDVELRCDPISGHTALYWYRQSLGQGLEFLIYFQGNSAPDKSGLPSDRFSAERTGGSVSTLTIQRTQQEDSAVYLCASSLIAGYNEQFFGPGTRLTVL.

This clone appeared a few times. V is TRBV27 and J is TRBJ2-1; D remains ambiguous. This CDR3 is built from 15 residues. The germline gives CDR1 MNHEY, CDR2 SMNVEV (reference sequence). V gave up 5 bases and J gave up 0 bases, with 11 bases separating them. CDR3 sequence reads: CASSPYSVSYNEQFF. The CDR3 nucleotides are TGTGCCAGCAGTCCATACTCCGTCTCCTACAATGAGCAGTTCTTC.

The chain couples TRBV6-1 to TRBJ2-7; TRBD1 agrees at 9 bases. The germline gives CDR1 MNHNS, CDR2 SASEGT. After removal of 2 bases from V and 3 bases from J, the junction contained 5 bases not matched to a gene. The length of the CDR3 is 15 residues. CDR3 in DNA: TGTGCCAGCAGTGAAAGAGGGGACAGGGACTACGAGCAGTACTTC. Encoded protein: CASSERGDRDYEQYF.

This clone was seen more than once but under ten times. In nucleotides, the CDR3 is TGTGCCAGCAGTTCAGAGACAGGGTGGAGTGAAAAACTGTTTTTT. It translates to CASSSETGWSEKLFF. The genes are TRBV28 and TRBJ1-4; 7 bases align to TRBD1. Trimming cost V 4 bases and J 7 bases; bases outside gene matches: 9. Germline V gene data show CDR1 as MDHEN and CDR2 as SYDVKM. The CDR3 is 15 residues long.

This clone was counted a single time. The chain employs TRBV6-5 and TRBJ1-2; 7 bases align to TRBD1. There are 12 residues in the CDR3. V trimming: 5 bases; J trimming: 7 bases; junction bases outside the gene matches: 4. Looked up from germline, CDR1 is MNHEY and CDR2 is SVGAGI. The CDR3 nucleotides read TGTGCCAGCAGTCAGGGGGACGGTGGCTACACCTTC. It specifies CASSQGDGGYTF.

This chain connects TRBV24-1 to TRBJ1-1; D may be TRBD1 (5 bases). V was shortened by 9 bases and J by 0 bases, with 10 bases between the two germline ends. Germline V gene data show CDR1 as KGHDR and CDR2 as SFDVKD. The CDR3 is 13 residues long. The CDR3 DNA reads TGTGCCACCCAGGGTGGGTTGAACACTGAAGCTTTCTTT. As protein: CATQGGLNTEAFF.

This clone was counted a few times. The chain recombines TRBV5-8 with TRBJ2-1, with D unresolved. Trimming stripped 1 base from V and 4 bases from J, with 3 bases between. Germline assignment: CDR1 SGHTS and CDR2 YDEGEE. There are 12 residues in the CDR3. The CDR3 region has the DNA TGTGCCAGCAGCTTGTTATACAATGAGCAGTTCTTC. Its protein is CASSLLYNEQFF.

The rearrangement links TRBV15 to TRBJ2-7, with TRBD2 matching over 7 bases. V dropped 0 bases and J dropped 5; count of bases not matched to a gene: 7. The CDR3 totals 15 residues. Germline-derived CDR1 and CDR2 are LNHNV and YYDKDF (reference sequence). The DNA of the CDR3 is TGTGCCACCAGCAGAGATCGCGGGAGTTTCAACGAGCAGTACTTC. Translation: CATSRDRGSFNEQYF.

The gene calls are TRBV6-4 and TRBJ2-2, with D perhaps matching TRBD2 (5 bases). This CDR3 has 14 amino acids. Trimming took 6 bases from V and 4 from J, leaving 12 bases between them. CDR1 and CDR2 (germline): MRHNA, SNTAGT. The CDR3 DNA reads as TGTGCCAGCAGAGCCCCGGGGTCCACCGGGGAGCTGTTTTTT. Translation: CASRAPGSTGELFF.

This rearrangement joins TRBV6-5 to TRBJ2-5; a possible D gene is TRBD1 (6 bases). Germline V gives CDR1 MNHEY, CDR2 SVGAGI. V lost 7 bases to trimming and J lost 6 bases, with 15 bases between them. This CDR3 has 13 residues. CDR3 loop: CASTMTGGKTQYF. For the CDR3, the DNA is TGTGCCAGCACCATGACAGGAGGAAAGACCCAGTACTTC.

The chain has TRBV28 and TRBJ2-3; 7 nucleotides align to TRBD2. Germline loops: CDR1 MDHEN, CDR2 SYDVKM. CDR3 length: 16 amino acids. Unmatched junction bases numbered 9, after V lost 2 bases and J lost 4 bases. The DNA for the CDR3 is TGTGCCAGCAGTTTAGAACGGGGGGTCCTCGCAGATACGCAGTATTTT. Translated: CASSLERGVLADTQYF.